Listed here are 21 T cell receptor beta chains from one sample, sequenced in a study of blood T cell repertoires in COVID-19. Profiling relied on immunoSEQ multiplex PCR, and the TCRdb table lists in-frame clones only, not all of them. The sample lists about 400,000 clones; over 75% were seen once. The specimen sequenced was PBMCs or T cells enriched from blood (not recorded which). These receptors were collected from a woman between 40 and 50 years old with acute COVID-19.

In this sample, this clone turned up a few times. V gene TRBV21-1 combines with J gene TRBJ1-6; no check of the table's D call, TRBD1, against the DNA was made. TRBV21-1 is noted as a pseudogene. The CDR3 is 18 residues long. CDR3 sequence (DNA): TGTGCCAGCAGCACCCCTTGCTTTAGTAGGGGAATTGATTCACCCCTCCACTTT. Amino acids: CASSTPCFSRGIDSPLHF.

This chain links TRBV11-2 with TRBJ2-7; TRBD2 matches at 12 bases. Germline V gene sequence: CDR1 SGHAT, CDR2 FQNNGV. V lost 2 bases and J lost 0; bases outside the gene matches: 11. This CDR3 comprises 19 residues. This CDR3 reads CASSLNPTSGGPSSYEQYF. DNA of the CDR3: TGTGCCAGCAGCTTAAACCCGACTAGCGGGGGCCCCAGCTCCTACGAGCAGTACTTC.

This chain connects TRBV2 to TRBJ1-3, with D tentatively TRBD1 (5 bases). V dropped 6 bases and J dropped 4 bases, with 16 bases sitting between them. Germline V gene sequence: CDR1 SNHLY, CDR2 FYNNEI. CDR3 length equals 15 residues. The DNA of the CDR3 is TGTGCCAGCAGACCCCCCCGGGCAGGGGGAAACACCATATATTTT. Protein: CASRPPRAGGNTIYF.

V usage is TRBV6-5 and J usage is TRBJ1-3; D gene unclear. The CDR3 is 16 amino acids. CDR1 and CDR2 (germline): MNHEY, SVGAGI. The ends were cut back, 0 bases at V and 3 bases at J, with 12 bases in the middle. The CDR3 here is CASSYSVAGVGNTIYF. In nucleotides, the CDR3 is TGTGCCAGCAGTTACTCAGTGGCGGGCGTTGGAAACACCATATATTTT.

V and J are TRBV2 and TRBJ2-1; TRBD1 is a possible D gene (5 bases). Deletions cut 6 bases from V and 7 bases from J, with 22 bases between. The CDR3 contains 16 residues. The V gene's germline CDR1 is SNHLY and CDR2 FYNNEI. CDR3 loop: CASRGLIGEGYNEQFF. In nucleotides, the CDR3 is TGTGCCAGCAGGGGGCTCATTGGGGAAGGTTATAATGAGCAGTTCTTC.

This rearrangement joins TRBV19 to TRBJ1-2, with D unresolved. Per the germline V gene, CDR1 is LNHDA and CDR2 is SQIVND (reference sequence). This CDR3 comprises 14 residues. Deletions cut 1 base from V and 5 bases from J, with 11 bases between. This chain's CDR3 is CASSIGTAGYGYTF. The CDR3 DNA is TGTGCCAGTAGTATAGGAACAGCTGGGTATGGCTACACCTTC.

The V call is TRBV11-2, the J call TRBJ1-4; 7 nucleotides align to TRBD1. The J segment lost 5 bases and the V segment lost 2 bases, leaving 5 bases of the junction unmatched. The CDR3 contains 15 residues. Germline values: CDR1 SGHAT, CDR2 FQNNGV. CDR3 sequence (DNA): TGTGCCAGCAGCTTACGTGGGACAGTGAATGAAAAACTGTTTTTT. This gives the protein CASSLRGTVNEKLFF.

A few counts support this clone. The rearrangement uses TRBV2 and TRBJ2-7; 7 nucleotides match TRBD1. CDR1 and CDR2 from the germline V gene are SNHLY and FYNNEI. This CDR3 comprises 11 residues. J lost 12 bases, V lost 7 bases, and 9 bases had no gene match. CDR3 bases: TGTGCCAGCATGGATCGGGCAGGGGGGTACTTC. Protein: CASMDRAGGYF.

The V call is TRBV5-5, the J call TRBJ2-5, with D maybe TRBD2 (5 bases). CDR1 SGHKS and CDR2 YYEKEE come from the germline V gene (reference sequence). The CDR3 loop spans 14 amino acids. Trimming shortened V by 3 bases and J by 1 base, and 10 bases separated the two germline ends. CDR3 protein: CASSYGLIQETQYF. The CDR3 DNA follows: TGTGCCAGCAGCTATGGACTGATCCAAGAGACCCAGTACTTC.

This clone has only one observation. This chain links TRBV30 with TRBJ1-2, with D maybe TRBD1 (5 bases). The germline CDR1 and CDR2 sequences are GTSNPN and SVGIG (reference sequence). This CDR3 spans 12 amino acids. V lost 5 bases to trimming and J lost 7 bases, with 14 bases between them. The CDR3 reads CAWFRGTVGYTF. CDR3 sequence (DNA): TGTGCCTGGTTTAGGGGAACGGTTGGCTACACCTTC. Filled out from reference TRBV30 and TRBJ1-2, the complete variable domain reads SQTIHQWPATLVQPVGSPLSLECTVEGTSNPNLYWYRQAAGRGLQLLFYSVGIGQISSEVPQNLSASRPQDRQFILSSKKLLLSDSGFYLCAWFRGTVGYTFGSGTRLTVV.

This clone appeared a single time. The genes are TRBV11-3 and TRBJ2-2; TRBD1 aligns across 7 bases. The CDR3 consists of 14 residues. CDR1 and CDR2 (germline): SGHNT, YENEEA. Losses at the gene ends were 5 bases for V and 3 bases for J; bases not matched to a gene: 3. The CDR3, as DNA: TGTGCCAGCAGCGAGGGACAGTACACCGGGGAGCTGTTTTTT. This gives the protein CASSEGQYTGELFF.

The chain has TRBV3-1 (or the pseudogene TRBV3-2) and TRBJ1-2; D might be TRBD1 (5 bases). Germline V gene data show CDR1 as LGHDT and CDR2 as YNNKEL (reference sequence). The CDR3 is made up of 13 amino acids. The V end was cut by 1 base, the J end by 8 bases, with 11 bases between. The CDR3 DNA sequence: TGTGCCAGCAGCCAAGTCCAGGGAAGAGGCTACACCTTC. It codes for CASSQVQGRGYTF.

The chain employs TRBV24-1 and TRBJ1-2, with 8 bases that match TRBD1. The CDR3 consists of 13 residues. Trimming cost V 4 bases and J 7 bases; bases outside gene matches: 4. Germline assignment: CDR1 KGHDR and CDR2 SFDVKD. The CDR3 DNA is TGTGCCACCAGTGACAGGGGGCTTTTTGGCTACACCTTC. Amino acid sequence: CATSDRGLFGYTF.

The chain carries TRBV5-1 and TRBJ1-1; no firm D call. The CDR3 covers 14 residues. CDR1 is SGHRS and CDR2 is YFSETQ in the germline V gene. V lost 1 base and J 0 bases, leaving 7 bases between the germline ends. The CDR3 sequence: CASSLSGMNTEAFF. As DNA, the CDR3 is TGCGCCAGCAGCTTGTCCGGTATGAACACTGAAGCTTTCTTT.

In this sample, this clone turned up once. V is TRBV6-1 and J is TRBJ2-3, with 9 bases aligning to TRBD2. The ends lost 2 bases at V and 3 bases at J; junction bases unmatched: 3. Per germline, CDR1 MNHNS and CDR2 SASEGT. The CDR3 length is 15 residues. This chain's CDR3 is CASSEIGLATDTQYF. As DNA, the CDR3 is TGTGCCAGCAGTGAAATTGGACTAGCGACAGATACGCAGTATTTT.

J is TRBJ1-6 and V is TRBV10-3; 12 nucleotides line up with TRBD1. The CDR3 covers 14 residues. The junction had 2 bases not matched to a gene; V was cut back by 3 bases and J by 11 bases. Per germline, CDR1 ENHRY and CDR2 SYGVKD. The CDR3 nucleotides read TGTGCCATCAGTGAAGGGACAGGGGGCCCACCCCTCCACTTT. Amino acids: CAISEGTGGPPLHF.

DNA of the CDR3: TGTGCCAGCAGTTTAACCTCCTCGGGGGGCTACACCTTC. Translating gives CASSLTSSGGYTF. V gene TRBV12-3 or TRBV12-4 combines with J gene TRBJ1-2; D unclear. The CDR3 covers 13 residues. Deletions cut 2 bases from V and 8 bases from J, with 12 bases between.

The chain has TRBV24-1 and TRBJ1-2, with 10 bases fitting TRBD1. The CDR3 runs 16 residues. V was clipped by 3 bases and J by 5 bases; unmatched bases: 8. The V gene's germline CDR1 is KGHDR and CDR2 SFDVKD. The CDR3 loop reads CATSDTRTGGEYGYTF. As DNA, the CDR3 is TGTGCCACCAGTGATACCCGGACAGGGGGAGAGTATGGCTACACCTTC.

Regarding this clone: Other DNA sequences of this sample code for an identical CDR3. V is TRBV9 and J is TRBJ2-7; TRBD2 agrees at 12 bases. The CDR3 is 14 amino acids. With V trimmed by 4 bases and J by 3 bases, 2 bases remained unmatched. CDR1 SGDLS and CDR2 YYNGEE come from the germline V gene. The CDR3 region is CASSLTSGGYEQYF. The CDR3 bases are TGTGCCAGCAGCTTGACTAGCGGGGGCTACGAGCAGTACTTC.

V and J are TRBV12-3 or TRBV12-4 and TRBJ1-1, with D unclear. The CDR3 runs to 13 residues. The V end lost 1 base, the J end lost 3 bases, and 6 bases lay between the germline ends. The CDR3 bases are TGTGCCAGCAGTTTAGACACATACACTGAAGCTTTCTTT. This sequence encodes CASSLDTYTEAFF.

This clone was detected once. The V call is TRBV6-5, the J call TRBJ2-5, with D possibly matching TRBD2 (5 bases). The length of the CDR3 is 15 residues. Germline loops: CDR1 MNHEY, CDR2 SVGAGI. Trimming removed 4 bases at V and 5 bases at J, with 17 bases between. In nucleotides, the CDR3 is TGTGCCAGCAGTTTCGGGATAGGCCCCCCGGAGACCCAGTACTTC. Amino acid sequence: CASSFGIGPPETQYF.